This T cell receptor (beta chain) was found in a study of CD8+ T cells in alopecia areata. Study overall: For the treated group, dosing was oral tofacitinib at 5 to 10 mg twice daily.

Reverse transcription of extracted RNA yielded cDNA, which provided the sequencing template. Here immunoSEQ multiplex PCR was the method, and the copy in TCRdb shows in-frame clones only, minus some. The sample yields 100,000 to 140,000 clones, over 80% seen once. Treatment of the sample: oral pan-JAK inhibitor, 5-10 mg twice daily. The CDR3 has 15 residues. The V gene lost 8 bases and the J gene lost 0 bases, with 16 bases spanning the gap. Germline CDR1 and CDR2: SEHNR and FQNEAQ (reference sequence). The chain recombines TRBV7-9 with TRBJ1-1; D ambiguous. The sequences come from CD8+ T cells sorted from blood, collected at week 24, from a patient treated with tofacitinib. The clonotype originates from a human donor with alopecia areata. The CDR3 DNA is TGTGCCAGCCAGACGTACGGGCGCATGAACACTGAAGCTTTCTTT. It codes for CASQTYGRMNTEAFF.